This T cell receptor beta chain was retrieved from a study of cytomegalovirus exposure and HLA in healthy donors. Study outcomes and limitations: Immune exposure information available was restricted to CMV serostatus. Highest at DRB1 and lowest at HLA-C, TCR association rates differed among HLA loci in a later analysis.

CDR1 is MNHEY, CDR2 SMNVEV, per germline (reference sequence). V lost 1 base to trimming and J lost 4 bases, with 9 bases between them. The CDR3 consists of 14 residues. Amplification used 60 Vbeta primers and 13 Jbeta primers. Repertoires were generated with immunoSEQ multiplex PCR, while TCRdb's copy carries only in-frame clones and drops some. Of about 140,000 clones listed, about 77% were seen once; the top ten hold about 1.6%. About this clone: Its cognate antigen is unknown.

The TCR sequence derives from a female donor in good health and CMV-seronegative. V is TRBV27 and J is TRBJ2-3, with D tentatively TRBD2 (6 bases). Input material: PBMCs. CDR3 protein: CASSLLGGADTQYF. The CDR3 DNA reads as TGTGCCAGCAGTTTATTGGGGGGAGCAGATACGCAGTATTTT.